The 28 T cell receptor beta chains listed next were all sequenced from one sample in a study of cytomegalovirus exposure and HLA in healthy donors. Vbeta (60) and Jbeta (13) primers were used in the PCR. TCRdb's copy holds only in-frame clones and misses some; the assay was immunoSEQ multiplex PCR. Here the sample spans about 89,000 clones, 85% being singletons. Sequencing was carried out using PBMCs. The receptors shown here come from a man in his forties in good health and CMV-seropositive.

V and J are TRBV5-6 and TRBJ2-1; unclear D gene. Looked up from germline, CDR1 is SGHDT and CDR2 is YYEEEE. The length of the CDR3 is 17 residues. Trimming cost V 4 bases and J 0 bases, with 17 bases left between them. The CDR3 region is CASSPAIRRSSYNEQFF. Here the CDR3 DNA reads TGTGCCAGCAGCCCGGCCATTCGGCGGAGCTCCTACAATGAGCAGTTCTTC.

DNA for the CDR3: TGTGCCAGCTCCACACGGACAGAGAACTCTGGAAACACCATATATTTT. This codes for CASSTRTENSGNTIYF. The V and J genes are TRBV18 and TRBJ1-3; D may be TRBD1 (6 bases). The CDR3 is made up of 16 amino acids. Germline V lookup: CDR1 KGHSH, CDR2 LQKENI. Trimming stripped 6 bases from V and 0 bases from J, with 15 bases between.

The CDR3 reads CASSLVRPPGDYGYTF. CDR3 in DNA: TGTGCCAGCAGCTTAGTACGGCCACCCGGGGACTATGGCTACACCTTC. The V gene is TRBV7-8, the J gene TRBJ1-2; unclear D gene. This CDR3 contains 16 residues. CDR1 is SGHVS, CDR2 FQNEAQ, per germline. Trimming cost V 1 base and J 3 bases, with 15 bases left between them.

The rearrangement joins TRBV5-1 to TRBJ2-1, with 9 bases lining up with TRBD1. The CDR3 sequence is 14 residues long. J lost 5 bases, V lost 4 bases, and 4 bases had no gene match. The germline V gene encodes CDR1 SGHRS and CDR2 YFSETQ. The CDR3 reads CASSRQGGNNEQFF. The CDR3 DNA reads as TGCGCCAGCAGCCGACAGGGGGGAAACAATGAGCAGTTCTTC.

The chain employs TRBV7-6 and TRBJ2-7, with D perhaps TRBD2 (5 bases). Germline V CDR1 and CDR2: SGHVS, FNYEAQ. CDR3 length: 13 amino acids. V was trimmed by 4 bases and J by 4 bases, leaving 11 bases between them. CDR3 protein: CASSSRVGYEQYF. The CDR3 bases are TGTGCCAGCAGCTCGAGGGTGGGTTACGAGCAGTACTTC.

J is TRBJ2-7 and V is TRBV28, with 9 bases that match TRBD1. The V segment lost 3 bases and the J segment 1 base; nucleotides outside the gene matches: 4. Germline lookup yields CDR1 MDHEN and CDR2 SYDVKM. CDR3 length: 15 amino acids. CDR3 in DNA: TGTGCCAGCAGTTTCCGGGGGACAGGGTCCTACGAGCAGTACTTC. Protein: CASSFRGTGSYEQYF.

The rearrangement links TRBV14 to TRBJ1-2, with TRBD1 identical over 8 bases. The CDR3 consists of 13 residues. Germline V gene data show CDR1 as SGHDN and CDR2 as FVKESK. With V trimmed by 7 bases and J by 5 bases, 6 bases remained unmatched. CDR3 protein: CASTSGQGYGYTF. The CDR3 DNA reads TGTGCCAGCACTTCAGGACAGGGATATGGCTACACCTTC.

The sample holds a few counts of this clone. This rearrangement joins TRBV28 to TRBJ1-2, with D unclear. The germline V gene encodes CDR1 MDHEN and CDR2 SYDVKM. The CDR3 contains 14 residues. Trimming took off 1 base at V and 1 base at J, with 7 bases between the two ends. CDR3 amino acids: CASSLLAVNYGYTF. The DNA of the CDR3 is TGTGCCAGCAGTTTATTAGCAGTTAACTATGGCTACACCTTC.

This chain joins TRBV19 and TRBJ2-1; 8 bases are shared with TRBD2. Germline V gene lookup returns CDR1 LNHDA and CDR2 SQIVND (reference sequence). The CDR3 contains 16 residues. V gave up 6 bases and J gave up 8 bases; unmatched junction bases: 15. CDR3 DNA sequence: TGTGCCAGTAGCCCCGGATGGACTAGCAGGGTCTATGAGCAGTTCTTC. Amino acids: CASSPGWTSRVYEQFF. Looking up the rest from reference TRBV19 and TRBJ2-1 gives the full variable domain: DGGITQSPKYLFRKEGQNVTLSCEQNLNHDAMYWYRQDPGQGLRLIYYSQIVNDFQKGDIAEGYSVSREKKESFPLTVTSAQKNPTAFYLCASSPGWTSRVYEQFFGPGTRLTVL.

The rearrangement links TRBV5-1 to TRBJ2-7; TRBD1 matches 10 bases. Germline loops: CDR1 SGHRS, CDR2 YFSETQ. V was clipped by 3 bases and J by 6 bases; unmatched bases: 6. This CDR3 has 14 residues. CDR3 region: CASSSPTGGGEQYF. CDR3 coding DNA: TGCGCCAGCAGCTCCCCGACAGGGGGCGGCGAGCAGTACTTC.

The chain is built from TRBV6-1 and TRBJ2-3; TRBD2 is a possible D gene (5 bases). V shed 7 bases and J shed 0 bases, with 11 bases lying between them. This CDR3 has 14 residues. Germline CDR1 reads MNHNS; CDR2 reads SASEGT. The CDR3 coding sequence is TGTGCCAGCATCACTAGTTTAAGCACAGATACGCAGTATTTT. Translating gives CASITSLSTDTQYF.

The rearrangement links TRBV5-1 to TRBJ2-7; D is undetermined. Per the germline V gene, CDR1 is SGHRS and CDR2 is YFSETQ. The CDR3 runs to 13 residues. Trimming cost V 0 bases and J 3 bases, with 7 bases left between them. CDR3 nucleotides: TGCGCCAGCAGCTTGGTCTTTAACTACGAGCAGTACTTC. It is translated as CASSLVFNYEQYF. Combining the CDR3 with reference TRBV5-1 and TRBJ2-7 gives the whole variable domain KAGVTQTPRYLIKTRGQQVTLSCSPISGHRSVSWYQQTPGQGLQFLFEYFSETQRNKGNFPGRFSGRQFSNSRSEMNVSTLELGDSALYLCASSLVFNYEQYFGPGTRLTVT.

This chain uses TRBV28 with TRBJ1-1, with 7 nucleotides matching TRBD1. V lost 2 bases and J lost 12; bases outside the gene matches: 3. CDR1 is MDHEN and CDR2 is SYDVKM in the germline V gene. This CDR3 region has 11 residues. The chain's CDR3 is CASSLGQATFF. The CDR3 region has the DNA TGTGCCAGCAGTTTAGGACAGGCAACTTTCTTT.

The rearrangement joins TRBV27 to TRBJ2-2; 8 bases map to TRBD1. Germline loops: CDR1 MNHEY, CDR2 SMNVEV (reference sequence). The CDR3 covers 18 residues. J lost 4 bases, V lost 4 bases, and 14 bases had no gene match. As DNA, the CDR3 is TGTGCCAGCAGTTCCCACATGGACAGGGTTCGTCGCACCGGGGAGCTGTTTTTT. Translated, it gives CASSSHMDRVRRTGELFF.

The chain carries TRBV21-1 and TRBJ2-7; no check of the table's D call, TRBD2, against the DNA was made. TRBV21-1 has pseudogene status. The CDR3 covers 15 residues. The CDR3 coding sequence is TGTGCCAGCAGATCCCTCCAGCGGGGGGCGTACGAGCAGTACTTC. This gives the protein CASRSLQRGAYEQYF.

This chain connects TRBV27 to TRBJ1-1; D remains ambiguous. The CDR3 is made up of 13 amino acids. Germline values: CDR1 MNHEY, CDR2 SMNVEV (reference sequence). Deletions cut 3 bases from V and 6 bases from J, with 11 bases between. The CDR3 DNA follows: TGTGCCAGCAGTTTGGGAGGGCGGTCTGAAGCTTTCTTT. Protein product: CASSLGGRSEAFF.

V and J are TRBV6-5 and TRBJ1-3; D uncertain. V was clipped by 0 bases and J by 0 bases, with 9 bases between them. Germline V CDR1 and CDR2: MNHEY, SVGAGI. This CDR3 contains 16 residues. In DNA form, the CDR3 reads TGTGCCAGCAGTTACTCCGGGAGCAGCTCTGGAAACACCATATATTTT. This sequence encodes CASSYSGSSSGNTIYF.

The chain recombines TRBV11-3 with TRBJ2-7, with D uncertain. Per the germline V gene, CDR1 is SGHNT and CDR2 is YENEEA. V was clipped by 0 bases and J by 6 bases, with 12 bases between them. The CDR3 contains 14 residues. For the CDR3, the DNA is TGTGCCAGCAGCTTAGAACCGACTTCTTGCGAGCAGTACTTC. Encoded protein: CASSLEPTSCEQYF.

The rearrangement links TRBV6-6 to TRBJ1-4; the match to TRBD1 covers 10 bases. V gave up 5 bases and J gave up 5 bases; unmatched junction bases: 2. The CDR3 is 14 amino acids. From germline, CDR1 is MNHNY and CDR2 SVGAGI (reference sequence). CDR3 in amino acids: CASSTGQGNEKLFF. The CDR3, as DNA: TGTGCCAGCAGTACGGGACAGGGGAATGAAAAACTGTTTTTT.

The CDR3 DNA reads as TGTGCCAGCTCACGGGATAGCGGGGACGCGAACACCGGGGAGCTGTTTTTT. Its protein is CASSRDSGDANTGELFF. V usage is TRBV18 and J usage is TRBJ2-2; 8 bases map to TRBD2. After removal of 4 bases from V and 0 bases from J, the junction contained 7 bases not matched to a gene. The CDR3 loop spans 17 amino acids. Per the germline V gene, CDR1 is KGHSH and CDR2 is LQKENI. Variable domain in full (rest from reference TRBV18 and TRBJ2-2): NAGVMQNPRHLVRRRGQEARLRCSPMKGHSHVYWYRQLPEEGLKFMVYLQKENIIDESGMPKERFSAEFPKEGPSILRIQQVVRGDSAAYFCASSRDSGDANTGELFFGEGSRLTVL.

The CDR3 spells CASRTIQGTGYTF. In DNA form, the CDR3 reads TGTGCCAGCAGGACCATACAGGGAACCGGCTACACCTTC. The rearrangement links TRBV2 to TRBJ1-2, with TRBD1 as a possible D gene (6 bases). V lost 6 bases and J lost 8, with 16 bases in between. The germline V gene encodes CDR1 SNHLY and CDR2 FYNNEI. The CDR3 consists of 13 residues.

This clone was counted once. The rearrangement joins TRBV29-1 to TRBJ2-3; possible D gene TRBD2, 5 bases. The V end lost 1 base, the J end lost 0 bases, and 8 bases lay between the germline ends. Germline assignment: CDR1 SQVTM and CDR2 ANQGSEA. The CDR3 is made up of 14 amino acids. The CDR3 DNA sequence: TGCAGCGTTGAAGTCTGGACTAGCACAGATACGCAGTATTTT. The encoded protein is CSVEVWTSTDTQYF.

V usage is TRBV23-1 and J usage is TRBJ1-5, with 7 bases that match TRBD1. TRBV23-1 has ORF status, its function being uncertain. The CDR3 is 16 amino acids. V lost 8 bases and J lost 0; bases outside the gene matches: 10. The CDR3 nucleotides are TGCGCCAGCTCCCTACGGGACAGTCATAGCAATCAGCCCCAGCATTTT. Translation gives CASSLRDSHSNQPQHF.

The chain carries TRBV12-5 and TRBJ1-6; possible D gene TRBD1, 6 bases. This CDR3 has 15 residues. V lost 2 bases to trimming and J lost 10 bases, with 15 bases between them. Per the germline V gene, CDR1 is LGHNT and CDR2 is FRNRAP. The CDR3 nucleotides are TGTGCTAGTGGTTTGTCCACAGGGAGGGGCTCACCCCTCCACTTT. It yields the protein CASGLSTGRGSPLHF.

This sequence joins TRBV18 and TRBJ1-1; tentatively, D is TRBD1 (5 bases). V lost 1 base to trimming and J lost 8 bases, with 11 bases between them. Germline assignment: CDR1 KGHSH and CDR2 LQKENI. The CDR3 runs to 13 residues. The chain's CDR3 is CASSPRSSGEAFF. The DNA of the CDR3 is TGTGCCAGCTCACCACGTAGTTCAGGGGAAGCTTTCTTT.

This clone was found once. The chain joins TRBV2 to TRBJ2-5; D call uncertain. Germline CDR1 reads SNHLY; CDR2 reads FYNNEI. This CDR3 is 13 amino acids long. V lost 2 bases and J 5 bases, leaving 9 bases between the germline ends. CDR3: CASSERFLETQYF. CDR3 bases: TGTGCCAGCAGTGAACGTTTCTTGGAGACCCAGTACTTC.

The J gene is TRBJ2-1, the V gene TRBV5-4, with D uncertain. The CDR3 is 13 residues long. The ends were cut back, 0 bases at V and 6 bases at J, with 7 bases in the middle. Germline loops: CDR1 SGHNT, CDR2 YYREEE (reference sequence). The CDR3 region is CASSLVERNEQFF. CDR3 DNA sequence: TGTGCCAGCAGCTTGGTCGAGCGCAATGAGCAGTTCTTC.

The J gene is TRBJ2-7, the V gene TRBV7-2; 7 bases fit TRBD2. The J segment lost 2 bases and the V segment lost 2 bases, leaving 6 bases of the junction unmatched. The CDR3 is made up of 15 amino acids. Per germline, CDR1 SGHTA and CDR2 FQGNSA. The CDR3 coding sequence is TGTGCCAGCAGCTTAATGGGAGGGGACCCCTACGAGCAGTACTTC. It encodes CASSLMGGDPYEQYF.